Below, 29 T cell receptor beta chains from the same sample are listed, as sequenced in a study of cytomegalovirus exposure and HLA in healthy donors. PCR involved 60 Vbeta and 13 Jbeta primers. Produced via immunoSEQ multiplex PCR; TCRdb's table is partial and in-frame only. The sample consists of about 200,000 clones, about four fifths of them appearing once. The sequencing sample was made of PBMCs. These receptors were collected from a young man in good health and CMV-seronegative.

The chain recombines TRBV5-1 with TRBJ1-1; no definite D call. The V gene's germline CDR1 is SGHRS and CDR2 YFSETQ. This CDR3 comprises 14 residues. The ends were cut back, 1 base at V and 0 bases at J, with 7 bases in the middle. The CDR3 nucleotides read TGCGCCAGCAGCTTGCAGCGGGTGAACACTGAAGCTTTCTTT. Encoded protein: CASSLQRVNTEAFF.

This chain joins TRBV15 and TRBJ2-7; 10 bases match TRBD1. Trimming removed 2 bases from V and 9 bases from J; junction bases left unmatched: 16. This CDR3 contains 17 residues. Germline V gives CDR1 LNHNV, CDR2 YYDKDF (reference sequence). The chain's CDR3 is CATSRTNRGTGVHGQYF. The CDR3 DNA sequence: TGTGCCACCAGCAGAACCAACAGAGGGACAGGGGTCCACGGGCAGTACTTC. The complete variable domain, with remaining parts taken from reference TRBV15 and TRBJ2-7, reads DAMVIQNPRYQVTQFGKPVTLSCSQTLNHNVMYWYQQKSSQAPKLLFHYYDKDFNNEADTPDNFQSRRPNTSFCFLDIRSPGLGDTAMYLCATSRTNRGTGVHGQYFGPGTRLTVT.

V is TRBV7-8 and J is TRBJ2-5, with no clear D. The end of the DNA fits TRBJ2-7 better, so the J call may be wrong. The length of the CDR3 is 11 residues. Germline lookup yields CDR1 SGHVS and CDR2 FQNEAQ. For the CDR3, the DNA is TGTGCCAGCAGCCCGAATTACGAGCAGTACTTC. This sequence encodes CASSPNYEQYF.

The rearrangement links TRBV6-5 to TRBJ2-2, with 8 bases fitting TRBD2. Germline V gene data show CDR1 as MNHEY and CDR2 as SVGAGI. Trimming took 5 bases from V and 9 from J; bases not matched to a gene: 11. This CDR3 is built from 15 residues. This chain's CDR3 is CASSPRGGRTRELFF. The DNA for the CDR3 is TGTGCCAGCAGTCCCCGGGGGGGACGGACCAGGGAGCTGTTTTTT.

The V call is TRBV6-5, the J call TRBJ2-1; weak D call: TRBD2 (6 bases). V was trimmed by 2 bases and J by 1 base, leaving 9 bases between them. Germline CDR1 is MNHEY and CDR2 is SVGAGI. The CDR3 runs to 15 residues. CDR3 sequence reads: CASSYLGGSYNEQFF. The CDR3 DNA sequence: TGTGCCAGCAGTTACCTCGGGGGTTCCTACAATGAGCAGTTCTTC.

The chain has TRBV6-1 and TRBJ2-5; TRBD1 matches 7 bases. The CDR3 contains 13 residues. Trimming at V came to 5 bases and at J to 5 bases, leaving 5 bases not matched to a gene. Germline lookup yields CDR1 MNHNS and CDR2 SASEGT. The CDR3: CASSLTGKETQYF. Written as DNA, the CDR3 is TGTGCCAGCAGTTTGACAGGGAAGGAGACCCAGTACTTC.

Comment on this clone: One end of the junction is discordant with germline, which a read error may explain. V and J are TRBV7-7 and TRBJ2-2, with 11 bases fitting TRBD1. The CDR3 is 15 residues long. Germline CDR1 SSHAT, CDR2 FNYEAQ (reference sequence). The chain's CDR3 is CASSLGQGATGELFF. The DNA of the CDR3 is TGTGCTAGCAGCTTAGGACAGGGGGCCACCGGGGAGCTGTTTTTT.

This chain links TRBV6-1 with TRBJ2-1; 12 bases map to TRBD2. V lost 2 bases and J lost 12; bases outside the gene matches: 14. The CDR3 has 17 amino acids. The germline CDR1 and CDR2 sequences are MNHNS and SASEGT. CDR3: CASSEQSFTSGGPGQFF. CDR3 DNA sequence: TGTGCCAGCAGTGAACAGTCCTTCACTAGCGGGGGGCCGGGGCAGTTCTTC.

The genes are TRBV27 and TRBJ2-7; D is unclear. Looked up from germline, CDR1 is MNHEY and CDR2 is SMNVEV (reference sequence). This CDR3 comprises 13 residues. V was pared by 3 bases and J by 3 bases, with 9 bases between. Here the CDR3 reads CASSFREDYEQYF. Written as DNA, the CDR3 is TGTGCCAGCAGTTTTCGAGAGGACTACGAGCAGTACTTC.

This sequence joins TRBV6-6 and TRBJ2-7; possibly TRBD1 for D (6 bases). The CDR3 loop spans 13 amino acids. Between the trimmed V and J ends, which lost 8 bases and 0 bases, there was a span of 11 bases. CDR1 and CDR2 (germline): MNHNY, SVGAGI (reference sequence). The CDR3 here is CASRTVNSYEQYF. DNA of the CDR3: TGTGCCAGCCGGACAGTGAACTCCTACGAGCAGTACTTC.

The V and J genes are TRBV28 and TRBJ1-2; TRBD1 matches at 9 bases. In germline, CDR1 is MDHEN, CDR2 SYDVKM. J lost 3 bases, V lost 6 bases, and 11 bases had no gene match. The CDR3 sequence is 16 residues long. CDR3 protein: CASSHRGRGIDYGYTF. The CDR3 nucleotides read TGTGCCAGCAGCCACAGGGGGCGGGGGATTGACTATGGCTACACCTTC.

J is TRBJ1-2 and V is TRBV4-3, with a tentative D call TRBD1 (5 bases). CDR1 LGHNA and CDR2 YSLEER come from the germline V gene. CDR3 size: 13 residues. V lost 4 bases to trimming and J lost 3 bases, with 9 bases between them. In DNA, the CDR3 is TGCGCCAGCAGCCGTACAGGTGACTATGGCTACACCTTC. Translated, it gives CASSRTGDYGYTF.

CDR3 sequence: CASSHIAGAGPVEQFF. The CDR3 bases are TGTGCCAGCAGTCACATAGCGGGGGCGGGTCCTGTTGAGCAGTTCTTC. The chain recombines TRBV6-6 with TRBJ2-1; TRBD2 matches 9 bases. The CDR3 sequence is 16 residues long. Germline-derived CDR1 and CDR2 are MNHNY and SVGAGI (reference sequence). Trimming took 5 bases from V and 9 from J; bases not matched to a gene: 14.

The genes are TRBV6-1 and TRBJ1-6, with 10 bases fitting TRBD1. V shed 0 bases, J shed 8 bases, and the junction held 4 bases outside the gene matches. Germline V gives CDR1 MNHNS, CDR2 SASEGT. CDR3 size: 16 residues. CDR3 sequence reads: CASSEARTGGHSPLHF. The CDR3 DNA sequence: TGTGCCAGCAGTGAAGCGCGGACAGGGGGTCATTCACCCCTCCACTTT.

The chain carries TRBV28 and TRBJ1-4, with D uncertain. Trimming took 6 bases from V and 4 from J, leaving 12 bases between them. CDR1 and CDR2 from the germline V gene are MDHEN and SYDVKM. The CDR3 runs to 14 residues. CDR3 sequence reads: CASSLQAFNEKLFF. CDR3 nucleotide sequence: TGTGCCAGCAGCCTTCAAGCCTTTAATGAAAAACTGTTTTTT.

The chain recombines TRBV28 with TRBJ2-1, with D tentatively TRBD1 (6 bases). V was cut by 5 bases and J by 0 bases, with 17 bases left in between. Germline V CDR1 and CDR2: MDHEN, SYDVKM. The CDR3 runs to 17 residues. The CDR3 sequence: CASSLGWGQGSYNEQFF. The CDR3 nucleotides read TGTGCCAGCAGTCTCGGCTGGGGGCAGGGCTCCTACAATGAGCAGTTCTTC.

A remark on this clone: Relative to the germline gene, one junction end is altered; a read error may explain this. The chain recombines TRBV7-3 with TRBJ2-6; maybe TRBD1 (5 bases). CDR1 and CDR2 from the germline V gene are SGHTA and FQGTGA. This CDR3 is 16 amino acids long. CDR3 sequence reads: CASSSQRVPGASVLTF. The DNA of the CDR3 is TGTGCCAGCAGCTCTCAGCGAGTCCCTGGGGCCAGCGTCCTGACTTTC. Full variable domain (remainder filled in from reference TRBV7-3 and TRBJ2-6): GAGVSQTPSNKVTEKGKYVELRCDPISGHTALYWYRQSLGQGPEFLIYFQGTGAADDSGLPNDRFFAVRPEGSVSTLKIQRTERGDSAVYLCASSSQRVPGASVLTFGAGSRLTVL.

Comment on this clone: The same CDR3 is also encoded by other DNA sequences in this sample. CDR3 residues: CASSVTGTGDQPQHF. In nucleotides, the CDR3 is TGCGCCAGCAGCGTAACCGGGACAGGAGATCAGCCCCAGCATTTT. This sequence joins TRBV5-1 and TRBJ1-5; TRBD1 aligns across 8 bases. The CDR3 spans 15 residues. CDR1 and CDR2 (germline): SGHRS, YFSETQ. The ends lost 4 bases at V and 5 bases at J; junction bases unmatched: 8. Drawing the rest from reference TRBV5-1 and TRBJ1-5, the complete variable domain is KAGVTQTPRYLIKTRGQQVTLSCSPISGHRSVSWYQQTPGQGLQFLFEYFSETQRNKGNFPGRFSGRQFSNSRSEMNVSTLELGDSALYLCASSVTGTGDQPQHFGDGTRLSIL.

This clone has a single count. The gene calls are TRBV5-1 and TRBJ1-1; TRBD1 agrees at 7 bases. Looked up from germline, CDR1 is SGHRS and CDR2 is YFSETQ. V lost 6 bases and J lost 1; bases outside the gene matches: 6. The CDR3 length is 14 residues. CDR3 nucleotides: TGCGCCAGCACGGAGGGGGCCGCGAACACTGAAGCTTTCTTT. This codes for CASTEGAANTEAFF.

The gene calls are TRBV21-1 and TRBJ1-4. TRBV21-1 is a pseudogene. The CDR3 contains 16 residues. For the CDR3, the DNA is TGTGCCAGCAGCAAATGCGGCCCCGTATCGGGTGAAAAACTGTTTTTT. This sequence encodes CASSKCGPVSGEKLFF.

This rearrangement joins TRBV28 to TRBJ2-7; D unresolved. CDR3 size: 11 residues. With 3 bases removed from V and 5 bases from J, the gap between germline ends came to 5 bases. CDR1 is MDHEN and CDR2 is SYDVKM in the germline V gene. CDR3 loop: CASSFLHEQYF. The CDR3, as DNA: TGTGCCAGCAGTTTCCTCCACGAGCAGTACTTC.

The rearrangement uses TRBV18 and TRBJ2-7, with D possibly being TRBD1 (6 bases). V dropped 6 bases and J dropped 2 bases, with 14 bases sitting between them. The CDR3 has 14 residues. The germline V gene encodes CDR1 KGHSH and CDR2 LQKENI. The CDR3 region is CASSPPTGPYEQYF. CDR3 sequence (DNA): TGTGCCAGCTCTCCGCCGACAGGACCCTACGAGCAGTACTTC. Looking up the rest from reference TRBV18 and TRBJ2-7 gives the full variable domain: NAGVMQNPRHLVRRRGQEARLRCSPMKGHSHVYWYRQLPEEGLKFMVYLQKENIIDESGMPKERFSAEFPKEGPSILRIQQVVRGDSAAYFCASSPPTGPYEQYFGPGTRLTVT.

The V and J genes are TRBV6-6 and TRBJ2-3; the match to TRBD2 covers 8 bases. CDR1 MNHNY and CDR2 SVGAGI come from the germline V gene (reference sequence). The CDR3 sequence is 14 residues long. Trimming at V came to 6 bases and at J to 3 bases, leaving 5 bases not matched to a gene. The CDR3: CASSPGLGTDTQYF. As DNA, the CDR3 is TGTGCCAGCAGCCCGGGACTAGGTACAGATACGCAGTATTTT.

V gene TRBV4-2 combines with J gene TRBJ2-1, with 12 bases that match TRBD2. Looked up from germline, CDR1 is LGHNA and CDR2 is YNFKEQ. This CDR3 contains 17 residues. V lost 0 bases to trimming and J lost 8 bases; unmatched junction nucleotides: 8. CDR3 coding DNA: TGTGCCAGCAGCCAAGATCCGGGACTAGCGGGCTCGGATGAGCAGTTCTTC. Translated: CASSQDPGLAGSDEQFF.

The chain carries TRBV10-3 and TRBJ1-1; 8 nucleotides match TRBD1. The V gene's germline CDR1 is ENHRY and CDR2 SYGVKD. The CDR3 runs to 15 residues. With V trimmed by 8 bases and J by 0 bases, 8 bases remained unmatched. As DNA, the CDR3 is TGTGCCATCGGAGGAAGACAGGGGATGAACACTGAAGCTTTCTTT. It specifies CAIGGRQGMNTEAFF.

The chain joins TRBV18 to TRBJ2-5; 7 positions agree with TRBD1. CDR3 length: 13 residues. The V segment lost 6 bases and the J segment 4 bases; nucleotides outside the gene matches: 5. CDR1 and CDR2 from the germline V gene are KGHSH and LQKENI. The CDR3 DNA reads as TGTGCCAGCTCGACAGGGCCGGGAGAGACCCAGTACTTC. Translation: CASSTGPGETQYF.

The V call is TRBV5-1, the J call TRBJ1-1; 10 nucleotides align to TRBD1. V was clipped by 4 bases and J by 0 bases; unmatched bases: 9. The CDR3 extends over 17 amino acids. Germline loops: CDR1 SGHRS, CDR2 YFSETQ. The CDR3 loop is CASSPRTGGVMNTEAFF. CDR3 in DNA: TGCGCCAGCAGCCCCCGGACAGGGGGTGTTATGAACACTGAAGCTTTCTTT.

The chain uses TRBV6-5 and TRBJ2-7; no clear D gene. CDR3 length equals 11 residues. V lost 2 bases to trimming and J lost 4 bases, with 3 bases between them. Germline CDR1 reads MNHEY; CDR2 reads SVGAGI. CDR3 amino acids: CASSYLYEQYF. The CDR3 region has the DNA TGTGCCAGCAGTTACCTGTACGAGCAGTACTTC.

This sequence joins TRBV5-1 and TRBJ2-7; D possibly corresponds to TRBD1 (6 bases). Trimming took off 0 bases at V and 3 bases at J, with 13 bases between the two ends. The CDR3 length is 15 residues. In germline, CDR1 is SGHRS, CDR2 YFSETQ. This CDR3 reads CASSLDQGGYYEQYF. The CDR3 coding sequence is TGCGCCAGCAGCTTGGACCAAGGGGGTTACTACGAGCAGTACTTC. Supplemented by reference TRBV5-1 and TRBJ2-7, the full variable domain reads KAGVTQTPRYLIKTRGQQVTLSCSPISGHRSVSWYQQTPGQGLQFLFEYFSETQRNKGNFPGRFSGRQFSNSRSEMNVSTLELGDSALYLCASSLDQGGYYEQYFGPGTRLTVT.